This T cell receptor (beta chain) was sequenced in a study of T cell responses to AZD1222 COVID-19 vaccine. V lost 10 bases and J lost 1, with 14 bases in between. Germline-derived CDR1 and CDR2 are MDHEN and SYDVKM. This CDR3 contains 14 residues. Sequencing used immunoSEQ multiplex PCR; TCRdb keeps in-frame clones, though not all of them. The repertoire consists of roughly 190,000 clones, with roughly 90% occurring once and the leading ten covering about 3.5%. Findings and caveats of the study: Donors were mostly white British, more females; clonal diversity possibly underestimated. Samples come after the peak T cell response, not at day 14. Spike-specific TCR breadth and depth both grew after two AZD1222 doses.

Concerning this clone itself: Its antigen is unidentified.

The chain carries TRBV28 and TRBJ2-4; TRBD2 might be the D (6 bases). The material was peripheral blood, obtained 28 days after the second AZD1222 dose. The receptor's source is an adult who received the AZD1222 COVID-19 vaccine. Here the CDR3 DNA reads TGTGCCACCCGGGACTCCCTGGCCAAAAACATTCAGTACTTC. Its protein product is CATRDSLAKNIQYF.